A single sample gave rise to the 8 T cell receptor beta chains below, sequenced in a study of CD8 T cells in Susac syndrome. RNA in amounts of about 0.45 to 1 ug was reverse transcribed with random hexamers. A single record per CDR3 protein comes from TCRdb applying MiXCR to the immunoSEQ multiplex PCR reads. The table lists 100,000 to 150,000 distinct CDR3 sequences, over 80% of them singletons. Sequencing was carried out using CD8+ T cells from PBMCs. These receptors all stem from a human donor with multiple sclerosis.

The chain joins TRBV30 to TRBJ2-3; D could derive from TRBD1 or TRBD2 (5 bases each). V gave up 1 base and J gave up 2 bases, with 7 bases separating them. This CDR3 has 13 residues. Germline CDR1 is GTSNPN and CDR2 is SVGIG (reference sequence). The CDR3 is CAWSAGTTDTQYF. Here the CDR3 DNA reads TGTGCCTGGAGTGCGGGGACCACAGATACGCAGTATTTT.

The gene calls are TRBV20-1 and TRBJ1-2; D remains unclear. CDR1 is DFQATT and CDR2 is SNEGSKA in the germline V gene (reference sequence). The CDR3 extends over 11 amino acids. V was pared by 5 bases and J by 4 bases, with 8 bases between. The CDR3 bases are TGCAGTGCTTTGGACCCCTATGGCTACACCTTC. Amino acid sequence: CSALDPYGYTF.

V gene TRBV25-1 combines with J gene TRBJ2-3; weak D call: TRBD2 (7 bases). Germline assignment: CDR1 MGHDK and CDR2 SYGVNS. This CDR3 is 16 amino acids long. V lost 0 bases to trimming and J lost 0 bases, with 10 bases between them. The CDR3 protein is CASSEYRGGSTDTQYF. CDR3 bases: TGTGCCAGCAGTGAATATAGGGGGGGGAGCACAGATACGCAGTATTTT.

The chain recombines TRBV19 with TRBJ1-1; D gene ambiguous. CDR1 and CDR2 from the germline V gene are LNHDA and SQIVND (reference sequence). CDR3 length: 12 amino acids. Trimming took off 7 bases at V and 0 bases at J, with 6 bases between the two ends. CDR3 bases: TGTGCCAGTAACAGCATGAACACTGAAGCTTTCTTT. It yields the protein CASNSMNTEAFF.

This clonotype was seen a handful of times. J is TRBJ2-1 and V is TRBV4-1, with 11 bases matching TRBD2. Germline V gene sequence: CDR1 MGHRA, CDR2 YSYEKL. The CDR3 length is 14 residues. V gave up 4 bases and J gave up 5 bases; unmatched junction bases: 1. The CDR3 DNA reads TGCGCCAGCAGCCTGGGACTAGCGGACAATGAGCAGTTCTTC. Residues: CASSLGLADNEQFF.

The rearrangement links TRBV7-9 to TRBJ2-7, with 8 bases matching TRBD1. The CDR3 is 13 residues long. V gave up 0 bases and J gave up 5 bases; unmatched junction bases: 0. Germline V gene data show CDR1 as SEHNR and CDR2 as FQNEAQ (reference sequence). CDR3 in amino acids: CASSLARGHEQYF. CDR3 nucleotide sequence: TGTGCCAGCAGCTTAGCCAGGGGGCACGAGCAGTACTTC.

There are a few counts of this clonotype. The chain couples TRBV7-9 to TRBJ2-5; unclear D gene. CDR3 length equals 13 residues. Germline CDR1 is SEHNR and CDR2 is FQNEAQ (reference sequence). Trimming removed 5 bases at V and 7 bases at J, with 14 bases between. The CDR3 nucleotides read TGTGCCAGCAGCCCCGCTGGGCCCGGGACCCAGTACTTC. Its translation: CASSPAGPGTQYF. The full variable domain, with the rest looked up from reference TRBV7-9 and TRBJ2-5, is DTGVSQNPRHKITKRGQNVTFRCDPISEHNRLYWYRQTLGQGPEFLTYFQNEAQLEKSRLLSDRFSAERPKGSFSTLEIQRTEQGDSAMYLCASSPAGPGTQYFGPGTRLLVL.

CDR3 sequence: CASHSGGYQETQYF. CDR3 DNA: TGTGCCAGCCACAGCGGGGGGTACCAAGAGACCCAGTACTTC. This chain joins TRBV7-9 and TRBJ2-5; 9 nucleotides align to TRBD2. V trimming: 8 bases; J trimming: 0 bases; junction bases outside the gene matches: 4. The CDR3 spans 14 residues. Germline CDR1 is SEHNR and CDR2 is FQNEAQ (reference sequence).